This T cell receptor beta chain was obtained from a study of T cells in Graves' hyperthyroidism and ophthalmopathy. There were TCR beta CDR3 regions amplified from RNA transcripts. HTBI primers were the set used in a first-round RT-PCR of the TCR CDR3. In TCRdb, the multiplex PCR reads were re-called with MiXCR into one record per CDR3 protein. The table includes fewer than 500,000 distinct CDR3 sequences, about 15% detected once. Ophthalmopathy in the patients scored at least 3 on Clinical Activity Score and at least 4 on NOSPECS grade, lasting under 3 months. This clonotype was recorded at least ten times. The CDR3 has 15 amino acids. Per the germline V gene, CDR1 is SQVTM and CDR2 is ANQGSEA. V was clipped by 4 bases and J by 3 bases; unmatched bases: 11.

The chain uses TRBV29-1 and TRBJ2-7, with 8 bases lining up with TRBD1. The sequenced material came from blood. This TCR derives from a man in his late teens or twenties with Graves' ophthalmopathy. CDR3 in amino acids: CSVAGEDRENYEQYF. For the CDR3, the DNA is TGCAGCGTTGCCGGCGAGGACAGGGAAAACTACGAGCAGTACTTC.